These 21 T cell receptor beta chains were sequenced from one sample in a study of blood T cells in healthy people across ages. The authors ran a second PCR of 7 to 11 cycles using a sample-barcoded 5' primer and a J-beta primer mix. TCRdb called the 5' RACE reads again in MiXCR, with one record for every CDR3 protein. The profile shows almost 1 million distinct CDR3 sequences, just over 50% of them singletons. Specimen: blood. All receptors come from a woman aged 55 to 70 in good health.

The gene calls are TRBV18 and TRBJ1-3; D uncertain. The CDR3 spans 17 residues. The germline CDR1 and CDR2 sequences are KGHSH and LQKENI. Trimming cost V 4 bases and J 0 bases, with 16 bases left between them. The CDR3 reads CASSQRAATSSGNTIYF. As DNA, the CDR3 is TGTGCCAGCTCACAGCGGGCCGCTACTTCCTCTGGAAACACCATATATTTT.

V gene TRBV29-1 combines with J gene TRBJ2-6; a weak D match, TRBD1 (6 bases). The CDR3 extends over 14 amino acids. Trimming removed 6 bases from V and 1 base from J, with 10 bases in between. Germline V CDR1 and CDR2: SQVTM, ANQGSEA. In DNA form, the CDR3 reads TGCAGCGTCGACAGGCCGTCTGGGGCCAACGTCCTGACTTTC. Amino acid sequence: CSVDRPSGANVLTF.

The V call is TRBV4-1, the J call TRBJ2-7, with TRBD2 matching 12 bases. This CDR3 comprises 16 residues. The junction had 3 bases not matched to a gene; V was cut back by 0 bases and J by 3 bases. Germline V gives CDR1 MGHRA, CDR2 YSYEKL. The CDR3 reads CASSQETSGSGYEQYF. CDR3 DNA: TGCGCCAGCAGCCAAGAGACTAGCGGGAGTGGCTACGAGCAGTACTTC.

The chain couples TRBV6-6 to TRBJ2-7; 8 nucleotides match TRBD1. In germline, CDR1 is MNHNY, CDR2 SVGAGI (reference sequence). There are 15 residues in the CDR3. The junction had 9 bases not matched to a gene; V was cut back by 6 bases and J by 2 bases. CDR3 nucleotide sequence: TGTGCCAGCAGGGCAGGGACAGGTCTAACCTACGAGCAGTACTTC. Amino acid sequence: CASRAGTGLTYEQYF.

The CDR3 DNA sequence: TGCGCCAGCAGCTTGGGGACAGGAGCCGACAATGAGCAGTTCTTC. Translated, it gives CASSLGTGADNEQFF. The J gene is TRBJ2-1, the V gene TRBV5-1; 7 bases match TRBD1. Trimming removed 0 bases from V and 5 bases from J; junction bases left unmatched: 5. Germline V lookup: CDR1 SGHRS, CDR2 YFSETQ. This CDR3 is 15 amino acids long.

The sample holds a few counts of this clonotype. The chain has TRBV5-1 and TRBJ2-1; D is uncertain. V lost 2 bases, J lost 6 bases, and 9 bases lay in between. The CDR3 is 13 amino acids. The germline V gene encodes CDR1 SGHRS and CDR2 YFSETQ. This CDR3 is CASSLENVNEQFF. Here the CDR3 DNA reads TGCGCCAGCAGCTTAGAAAATGTCAATGAGCAGTTCTTC. The full variable domain, in which reference TRBV5-1 and TRBJ2-1 provide the parts outside the CDR3, is KAGVTQTPRYLIKTRGQQVTLSCSPISGHRSVSWYQQTPGQGLQFLFEYFSETQRNKGNFPGRFSGRQFSNSRSEMNVSTLELGDSALYLCASSLENVNEQFFGPGTRLTVL.

This clonotype was found a few times. This chain connects TRBV4-1 to TRBJ1-4; D is possibly TRBD1 (5 bases). Trimming left V 2 bases short and J 3 bases short, with 13 bases between. Germline V lookup: CDR1 MGHRA, CDR2 YSYEKL. The CDR3 spans 16 residues. CDR3 DNA sequence: TGCGCCAGCAGCCAACTAGGGGTCGGATCTAATGAAAAACTGTTTTTT. Residues: CASSQLGVGSNEKLFF.

This clonotype has only a few counts. This chain's CDR3 is CAISKGGGEETQYF. The CDR3 DNA is TGTGCCATCAGCAAAGGTGGGGGCGAAGAGACCCAGTACTTC. J is TRBJ2-5 and V is TRBV10-3; tentative D call: TRBD1 (6 bases). Germline CDR1 reads ENHRY; CDR2 reads SYGVKD. V was clipped by 6 bases and J by 3 bases, with 14 bases between them. The CDR3 extends over 14 amino acids.

CDR3 in DNA: TGTGCCAGCAGCTCGGACAGGGAACCAGATACGCAGTATTTT. It yields the protein CASSSDREPDTQYF. The V and J genes are TRBV5-6 and TRBJ2-3; TRBD1 matches at 8 bases. V shed 3 bases and J 4 bases; nucleotides not matched to a gene: 4. Germline V CDR1 and CDR2: SGHDT, YYEEEE. The CDR3 contains 14 residues.

This chain uses TRBV5-6 with TRBJ2-4; TRBD2 matches at 10 bases. The end of the DNA aligns better with TRBJ2-7, so the J call may be wrong. In germline, CDR1 is SGHDT, CDR2 YYEEEE. This CDR3 has 16 amino acids. The CDR3 here is CASSPRTSGGDYEQYF. The DNA for the CDR3 is TGTGCCAGCAGCCCACGGACTAGCGGAGGGGACTACGAGCAGTACTTC.

This chain uses TRBV27 with TRBJ2-7; 8 nucleotides match TRBD2. CDR1 is MNHEY, CDR2 SMNVEV, per germline (reference sequence). V was clipped by 1 base and J by 0 bases; unmatched bases: 5. The CDR3 sequence is 16 residues long. The CDR3 spells CASSLLSGGSSYEQYF. CDR3 in DNA: TGTGCCAGCAGTTTATTGAGCGGGGGCAGCTCCTACGAGCAGTACTTC.

The rearrangement links TRBV20-1 to TRBJ1-5; weak D call: TRBD1 (5 bases). V dropped 5 bases and J dropped 4 bases, with 9 bases sitting between them. Per the germline V gene, CDR1 is DFQATT and CDR2 is SNEGSKA (reference sequence). CDR3 length: 12 amino acids. DNA for the CDR3: TGCAGTGCTGAGCAGGGAAATCAGCCCCAGCATTTT. Protein sequence: CSAEQGNQPQHF.

The V call is TRBV24-1, the J call TRBJ2-2; D call uncertain. The CDR3 contains 15 residues. In germline, CDR1 is KGHDR, CDR2 SFDVKD. V was pared by 3 bases and J by 5 bases, with 12 bases between. The CDR3 DNA is TGTGCCACCAGTGATCCAGGTACGCGTACCGGGGAGCTGTTTTTT. Protein sequence: CATSDPGTRTGELFF.

CDR3 loop: CASSPLGTVQETQYF. CDR3 sequence (DNA): TGTGCCAGCTCACCTCTAGGAACAGTTCAAGAGACCCAGTACTTC. V gene TRBV18 combines with J gene TRBJ2-5; D remains unclear. The CDR3 contains 15 residues. Germline lookup yields CDR1 KGHSH and CDR2 LQKENI. The V end was cut by 3 bases, the J end by 2 bases, with 13 bases between. The entire variable domain, with the rest obtained from reference TRBV18 and TRBJ2-5, is as follows: NAGVMQNPRHLVRRRGQEARLRCSPMKGHSHVYWYRQLPEEGLKFMVYLQKENIIDESGMPKERFSAEFPKEGPSILRIQQVVRGDSAAYFCASSPLGTVQETQYFGPGTRLLVL.

The sample holds one count of this clonotype. The V and J genes are TRBV7-9 and TRBJ2-2; D perhaps matches TRBD1 (5 bases). This CDR3 is built from 15 residues. From germline, CDR1 is SEHNR and CDR2 FQNEAQ (reference sequence). Trimming shortened V by 6 bases and J by 4 bases, and 15 bases separated the two germline ends. DNA of the CDR3: TGTGCCAGCAGGGGGAACAGGTTGATCACCGGGGAGCTGTTTTTT. This translates into CASRGNRLITGELFF.

This clonotype was seen only a few times. The chain joins TRBV7-3 to TRBJ1-1; D is undetermined. Trimming cost V 5 bases and J 0 bases, with 7 bases left between them. The CDR3 sequence is 13 residues long. CDR1 and CDR2 from the germline V gene are SGHTA and FQGTGA. This chain's CDR3 is CASSAVLNTEAFF. CDR3 sequence (DNA): TGTGCCAGCAGCGCAGTTTTGAACACTGAAGCTTTCTTT.

The chain is built from TRBV6-6 and TRBJ2-7; 10 positions match TRBD1. The ends lost 2 bases at V and 4 bases at J; junction bases unmatched: 5. Germline-derived CDR1 and CDR2 are MNHNY and SVGAGI (reference sequence). This CDR3 spans 15 amino acids. The CDR3 spells CASSYPGQGLYEQYF. CDR3 coding DNA: TGTGCCAGCAGTTACCCGGGACAGGGGCTTTACGAGCAGTACTTC.

A remark on this clonotype: One end of the junction varies from germline; a read error may be responsible. The chain couples TRBV12-3 or TRBV12-4 to TRBJ1-6; tentatively, D is TRBD1 (6 bases). This CDR3 comprises 15 residues. CDR3 sequence: CASSSAGVYYSPLHF. CDR3 bases: TGTGCCAGCAGTTCCGCAGGGGTCTATTATTCACCCCTCCACTTT.

The chain uses TRBV18 and TRBJ2-7; tentative D call: TRBD1 (6 bases). The CDR3 sequence is 14 residues long. Looked up from germline, CDR1 is KGHSH and CDR2 is LQKENI. The V gene lost 5 bases and the J gene lost 0 bases, with 11 bases spanning the gap. CDR3 sequence reads: CASSRTDTSYEQYF. The CDR3 DNA reads TGTGCCAGCTCAAGGACAGACACCTCCTACGAGCAGTACTTC.

This chain connects TRBV15 to TRBJ1-5; D unresolved. Trimming pared 0 bases from V and 4 bases from J, leaving 10 bases between. CDR3 size: 15 residues. CDR1 and CDR2 from the germline V gene are LNHNV and YYDKDF (reference sequence). CDR3 in amino acids: CATSRDLRRNQPQHF. CDR3 nucleotide sequence: TGTGCCACCAGCAGAGACTTACGCAGAAATCAGCCCCAGCATTTT.

The chain uses TRBV28 and TRBJ2-7; 8 nucleotides line up with TRBD2. Germline V gene data show CDR1 as MDHEN and CDR2 as SYDVKM. The CDR3 covers 15 residues. V gave up 3 bases and J gave up 5 bases; unmatched junction bases: 9. CDR3 coding DNA: TGTGCCAGCAGTTTGGGCGGGAGGTCAGAGGACGAGCAGTACTTC. Its translation: CASSLGGRSEDEQYF. Full variable domain (rest looked up from reference TRBV28 and TRBJ2-7): DVKVTQSSRYLVKRTGEKVFLECVQDMDHENMFWYRQDPGLGLRLIYFSYDVKMKEKGDIPEGYSVSREKKERFSLILESASTNQTSMYLCASSLGGRSEDEQYFGPGTRLTVT.